The rows below give T cell receptor beta chains drawn from one sample of a study of shared clonotypes between healthy human individuals. TCRdb's copy holds only in-frame clones and misses some; the assay was immunoSEQ multiplex PCR. The table lists roughly 1,100,000 clones, about 77% of them singletons. Sequences were obtained from memory CD4+ T cells sorted from blood. The receptors here all came from a man aged 18-30 years in good health. Each CDR3 is given with its conserved first and last residue. The order of the fields is clone size, J gene, V gene, D gene, CDR3 protein, CDR3 DNA. The D gene is left open where the match is weak. A clone size is listed for some rows: how often the clone was seen (once, few, many), or a class if it is expanded.

>NA|TRBJ2-7|TRBV4-3|TRBD2
CASSQELTSGIYEQYF
TGCGCCAGCAGCCAAGAACTGACTAGCGGAATTTACGAGCAGTACTTC
>NA|TRBJ2-2|TRBV7-3|NA
CASSLGGLAGELFF
TGTGCCAGCAGCTTAGGTGGGCTCGCCGGGGAGCTGTTTTTT
>NA|TRBJ2-1|TRBV7-3|TRBD2
CASSLKGAGGNNEQFF
TGTGCCAGCAGCCTTAAGGGAGCGGGGGGCAACAATGAGCAGTTCTTC
>NA|TRBJ1-2|TRBV27|NA
CASSPRDRWSMGNGYTF
TGTGCCAGCAGCCCCCGAGACAGGTGGAGCATGGGGAATGGCTACACCTTC
>NA|TRBJ2-2|TRBV4-3|TRBD2
CASSQAAGGTGELFF
TGCGCCAGCAGCCAAGCGGCGGGGGGCACCGGGGAGCTGTTTTTT
>NA|TRBJ2-2|TRBV7-2|NA
CARGGGGSGELFF
TGTGCCAGGGGTGGAGGGGGCTCCGGGGAGCTGTTTTTT
>few|TRBJ1-5|TRBV6-1|NA
CASSDRQAYNQPQHF
TGTGCCAGCAGTGATCGGCAGGCCTACAATCAGCCCCAGCATTTT
>NA|TRBJ1-1|TRBV7-9|NA
CASSPGGATEAFF
TGTGCCAGCAGCCCGGGGGGCGCGACTGAAGCTTTCTTT
>NA|TRBJ1-5|TRBV10-3|NA
CAISESGQGQPQHF
TGTGCCATCAGTGAGTCAGGGCAGGGACAGCCCCAGCATTTT
>once|TRBJ2-1|TRBV10-2|NA
CASSDIGNYNEQFF
TGCGCCAGCAGTGATATAGGTAACTACAATGAGCAGTTCTTC
>many|TRBJ2-7|TRBV2|TRBD2
CASSGLAASYEQYF
TGTGCCAGCAGCGGACTAGCGGCCTCCTACGAGCAGTACTTC
>once|TRBJ2-5|TRBV12-5|TRBD2
CASGCRPPSGETQYF
TGTGCTAGTGGCTGCCGACCCCCTAGCGGAGAGACCCAGTACTTC
>NA|TRBJ1-4|TRBV7-9|NA
CASSQLRQSTNEKLFF
TGTGCCAGCAGCCAATTAAGACAGTCAACTAATGAAAAACTGTTTTTT
>NA|TRBJ2-5|TRBV27|NA
CASSSTPRWETQYF
TGTGCCAGCAGTTCGACCCCGAGGTGGGAGACCCAGTACTTC
>NA|TRBJ2-7|TRBV25-1|NA
CASSDWSAYEQYF
TGTGCCAGCAGTGACTGGTCGGCCTACGAGCAGTACTTC
>NA|TRBJ2-7|TRBV10-3|NA
CAISAGTEGRYEQYF
TGTGCCATCAGTGCCGGGACGGAGGGTCGCTACGAGCAGTACTTC
>few|TRBJ2-5|TRBV15|NA
CATSRDMGVRGDQETQYF
TGTGCCACCAGCAGAGATATGGGTGTGAGGGGCGATCAAGAGACCCAGTACTTC
>NA|TRBJ2-1|TRBV5-1|TRBD2
CASSLSLAGGVLNEQFF
TGCGCCAGCAGCTTGAGTCTAGCGGGAGGGGTACTTAATGAGCAGTTCTTC
>NA|TRBJ1-1|TRBV5-4|NA
CASSPGTATEAFF
TGTGCCAGCAGCCCCGGGACCGCAACTGAAGCTTTCTTT
>NA|TRBJ1-2|TRBV28|NA
CASSLSQGPGYTF
TGTGCCAGCAGTTTATCGCAGGGCCCCGGCTACACCTTC
>NA|TRBJ2-1|TRBV27|TRBD2
CASTHILLAGEGNEQFF
TGTGCCAGCACCCATATACTACTAGCGGGAGAGGGAAATGAGCAGTTCTTC
>once|TRBJ2-1|TRBV5-1|TRBD2
CANLKRESSYNEQFF
TGCGCCAACCTAAAGCGGGAGAGCTCCTACAATGAGCAGTTCTTC
>NA|TRBJ2-2|TRBV25-1|NA
CASSESARTNTGELFF
TGTGCCAGCAGTGAATCAGCCAGAACGAACACCGGGGAGCTGTTTTTT
>NA|TRBJ1-6|TRBV7-2|NA
CASSLYSSPLHF
TGTGCCAGCAGCTTATATAGTTCACCCCTCCACTTT
>NA|TRBJ2-5|TRBV12-5|NA
CASGLVRETQYF
TGTGCTAGTGGTTTGGTTAGGGAGACCCAGTACTTC
>NA|TRBJ2-1|TRBV7-9|TRBD2
CASSFRGGLAGGRSDEQFF
TGTGCCAGCAGCTTCAGGGGGGGACTAGCGGGAGGAAGGTCGGATGAGCAGTTCTTC